Each of the 21 T cell receptor beta chains below was sequenced from the same sample in a study of cytomegalovirus exposure and HLA in healthy donors. The PCR used 60 Vbeta and 13 Jbeta primers. Produced via immunoSEQ multiplex PCR; TCRdb's table is partial and in-frame only. The sample has some 150,000 clones, roughly 75% seen once. Sequencing input: PBMCs. These receptors came from a man aged 35 to 55 in good health and CMV-seronegative.

This chain links TRBV7-8 with TRBJ1-2; TRBD1 is a possible D gene (6 bases). Trimming took off 2 bases at V and 4 bases at J, with 8 bases between the two ends. This CDR3 region has 13 residues. Germline V CDR1 and CDR2: SGHVS, FQNEAQ. CDR3 region: CASSLTGTYGYTF. CDR3 nucleotides: TGTGCCAGCAGCTTAACAGGGACCTATGGCTACACCTTC.

The chain couples TRBV23-1 to TRBJ2-7, with TRBD1 matching 7 bases. TRBV23-1 is an ORF; its function is uncertain. With 6 bases clipped from V and 2 bases from J, the junction kept 13 bases outside the gene matches. CDR3 length: 16 residues. This chain's CDR3 is CASRPPPTGSPYEQYF. The CDR3 coding sequence is TGCGCCAGCAGACCCCCCCCGACAGGGTCGCCCTACGAGCAGTACTTC.

The chain links TRBV27 to TRBJ1-2, with TRBD1 matching 9 bases. V gave up 2 bases and J gave up 8 bases; unmatched junction bases: 12. The CDR3 has 16 residues. Germline V lookup: CDR1 MNHEY, CDR2 SMNVEV (reference sequence). The CDR3 is CASSLLTGQGVLGYTF. CDR3 coding DNA: TGTGCCAGCAGTTTACTCACGGGACAGGGAGTGTTGGGCTACACCTTC.

There are a few counts of this clone. V is TRBV2 and J is TRBJ1-6; D is perhaps TRBD1 (6 bases). V was shortened by 6 bases and J by 4 bases, with 13 bases between the two germline ends. The CDR3 covers 15 residues. Germline CDR1 is SNHLY and CDR2 is FYNNEI. The CDR3 protein is CASSPRDTYNSPLHF. CDR3 bases: TGTGCCAGCAGCCCCCGGGACACTTATAATTCACCCCTCCACTTT.

The sample holds a few counts of this clone. The V gene is TRBV7-3, the J gene TRBJ1-3; no clear D gene. V dropped 5 bases and J dropped 3 bases, with 11 bases sitting between them. CDR1 is SGHTA, CDR2 FQGTGA, per germline. This CDR3 spans 14 amino acids. The DNA of the CDR3 is TGTGCCAGCAGCCCGAGGGATAGTGGAAACACCATATATTTT. This sequence encodes CASSPRDSGNTIYF.

The rearrangement joins TRBV2 to TRBJ1-2; D is ambiguous. CDR1 is SNHLY and CDR2 is FYNNEI in the germline V gene. Between the trimmed V and J ends, which lost 6 bases and 8 bases, there was a span of 13 bases. The CDR3 runs 12 residues. CDR3 nucleotide sequence: TGTGCCAGCAGGACCGACAACGAGGGCTACACCTTC. Protein: CASRTDNEGYTF. Filled out from reference TRBV2 and TRBJ1-2, the complete variable domain reads EPEVTQTPSHQVTQMGQEVILRCVPISNHLYFYWYRQILGQKVEFLVSFYNNEISEKSEIFDDQFSVERPDGSNFTLKIRSTKLEDSAMYFCASRTDNEGYTFGSGTRLTVV.

The chain links TRBV6-5 to TRBJ1-2; 9 bases agree with TRBD1. Trimming at V came to 2 bases and at J to 1 base, leaving 5 bases not matched to a gene. CDR1 and CDR2 (germline): MNHEY, SVGAGI. The CDR3 runs 16 residues. The chain's CDR3 is CASSYIQGARNYGYTF. In DNA form, the CDR3 reads TGTGCCAGCAGTTACATACAGGGGGCGCGTAACTATGGCTACACCTTC.

This rearrangement joins TRBV5-8 to TRBJ2-7; 7 bases are a match to TRBD1. The CDR3 consists of 15 residues. Germline V gene sequence: CDR1 SGHTS, CDR2 YDEGEE. After removal of 3 bases from V and 0 bases from J, the junction contained 6 bases not matched to a gene. The chain's CDR3 is CASSSDRTGSYEQYF. DNA for the CDR3: TGTGCCAGCAGCTCGGACAGGACGGGCTCCTACGAGCAGTACTTC.

The rearrangement links TRBV11-2 to TRBJ2-7, with 7 bases fitting TRBD1. The germline gives CDR1 SGHAT, CDR2 FQNNGV. This CDR3 is 18 amino acids long. The V segment lost 0 bases and the J segment 2 bases; nucleotides outside the gene matches: 13. In DNA form, the CDR3 reads TGTGCCAGCAGCTTAGACCCCTGGGACAGTAGACAGGCCTACGAGCAGTACTTC. It is translated as CASSLDPWDSRQAYEQYF.

V is TRBV7-9 and J is TRBJ1-4, with D hard to call. Trimming pared 8 bases from V and 0 bases from J, leaving 25 bases between. The CDR3 has 19 amino acids. Germline V lookup: CDR1 SEHNR, CDR2 FQNEAQ (reference sequence). The CDR3 DNA reads as TGTGCCAGCTCACTTGAGGATATGACGGATCCCTCAACTAATGAAAAACTGTTTTTT. It translates to CASSLEDMTDPSTNEKLFF.

This chain uses TRBV12-5 with TRBJ2-5, with a tentative D call TRBD1 (5 bases). The CDR3 sequence is 11 residues long. V lost 8 bases and J 3 bases, leaving 7 bases between the germline ends. The germline V gene has CDR1 LGHNT and CDR2 FRNRAP. The CDR3 DNA reads as TGTGCTAGTTCCAGGGAAGAGACCCAGTACTTC. Translation: CASSREETQYF.

The genes are TRBV28 and TRBJ1-2; D is unclear. Trimming took off 8 bases at V and 2 bases at J, with 6 bases between the two ends. CDR1 and CDR2 from the germline V gene are MDHEN and SYDVKM. The CDR3 totals 11 residues. CDR3 nucleotides: TGTGCCAGCTCAGGAAACTATGGCTACACCTTC. Translating it yields CASSGNYGYTF.

V is TRBV19 and J is TRBJ2-6; a possible D gene is TRBD1 (6 bases). The germline CDR1 and CDR2 sequences are LNHDA and SQIVND (reference sequence). The CDR3 is made up of 14 amino acids. Trimming pared 6 bases from V and 0 bases from J, leaving 6 bases between. The CDR3 loop is CASRDSSGANVLTF. CDR3 DNA sequence: TGTGCCAGTAGGGACAGCTCTGGGGCCAACGTCCTGACTTTC.

A single count supports this clone. This chain connects TRBV5-1 to TRBJ2-2; D remains unclear. The ends were cut back, 0 bases at V and 0 bases at J, with 6 bases in the middle. This CDR3 region has 15 residues. The germline CDR1 and CDR2 sequences are SGHRS and YFSETQ. The CDR3 sequence is CASSLGQTNTGELFF. CDR3 nucleotides: TGCGCCAGCAGCTTGGGCCAGACGAACACCGGGGAGCTGTTTTTT. Full variable domain (remainder filled in from reference TRBV5-1 and TRBJ2-2): KAGVTQTPRYLIKTRGQQVTLSCSPISGHRSVSWYQQTPGQGLQFLFEYFSETQRNKGNFPGRFSGRQFSNSRSEMNVSTLELGDSALYLCASSLGQTNTGELFFGEGSRLTVL.

V usage is TRBV5-1 and J usage is TRBJ2-2; 12 bases fit TRBD1. Germline loops: CDR1 SGHRS, CDR2 YFSETQ. With 3 bases clipped from V and 7 bases from J, the junction kept 10 bases outside the gene matches. This CDR3 spans 17 amino acids. CDR3 sequence reads: CASSSTGQGARVGELFF. CDR3 in DNA: TGCGCCAGCAGCTCCACGGGACAGGGGGCGCGGGTCGGGGAGCTGTTTTTT.

The chain couples TRBV4-2 to TRBJ1-2, with TRBD1 identical over 8 bases. The CDR3 totals 15 residues. Unmatched junction bases numbered 2, after V lost 1 base and J lost 1 base. CDR1 is LGHNA and CDR2 is YNFKEQ in the germline V gene. The CDR3 DNA follows: TGTGCCAGCAGCCAAGCACAGGGGGATAACTATGGCTACACCTTC. Residues: CASSQAQGDNYGYTF.

This clone appeared a few times. This chain connects TRBV5-4 to TRBJ1-5, with a tentative D call TRBD1 (6 bases). Looked up from germline, CDR1 is SGHNT and CDR2 is YYREEE (reference sequence). Trimming left V 4 bases short and J 6 bases short, with 11 bases between. The CDR3 has 13 residues. The CDR3 reads CASSPDSSQPQHF. For the CDR3, the DNA is TGTGCCAGCAGCCCGGACAGTTCTCAGCCCCAGCATTTT.

The V call is TRBV7-2, the J call TRBJ2-6, with TRBD1 as a possible D gene (5 bases). The V gene lost 5 bases and the J gene lost 0 bases, with 14 bases spanning the gap. Germline loops: CDR1 SGHTA, CDR2 FQGNSA. CDR3 length equals 17 residues. CDR3 DNA sequence: TGTGCCAGCAGCCGACAGTTAGACAACTCTGGGGCCAACGTCCTGACTTTC. Its protein product is CASSRQLDNSGANVLTF.

CDR3: CASSQSPGARDGYTF. The CDR3 bases are TGCGCCAGCAGTCAATCACCAGGGGCGCGGGATGGCTACACCTTC. The genes are TRBV23-1 and TRBJ1-2, with D maybe TRBD1 (6 bases). Being an ORF, TRBV23-1 has a function that is uncertain. The germline V and J ends were trimmed by 0 bases and 6 bases, with 14 bases remaining between them. The length of the CDR3 is 15 residues.

The rearrangement links TRBV5-1 to TRBJ2-1, with 9 bases identical to TRBD2. CDR1 SGHRS and CDR2 YFSETQ come from the germline V gene. This CDR3 comprises 16 residues. With V trimmed by 4 bases and J by 7 bases, 12 bases remained unmatched. The DNA of the CDR3 is TGCGCCAGCAGCCCGGGAGGAGCGGGGGGCCAGAATGAGCAGTTCTTC. Translating it yields CASSPGGAGGQNEQFF.

The rearrangement uses TRBV7-2 and TRBJ2-5, with 10 bases aligning to TRBD2. Germline V gene data show CDR1 as SGHTA and CDR2 as FQGNSA. V gave up 5 bases and J gave up 0 bases; unmatched junction bases: 9. This CDR3 is built from 17 residues. The CDR3 region is CASSEMVLAGYQETQYF. In DNA, the CDR3 is TGTGCCAGCAGCGAAATGGTACTAGCGGGATACCAAGAGACCCAGTACTTC.